These 14 T cell receptor beta chains originate from one sample sequenced in a study of cytomegalovirus exposure and HLA in healthy donors. The PCR used 60 Vbeta and 13 Jbeta primers. Some clones are missing from TCRdb's copy, which holds only in-frame ones; the method was immunoSEQ multiplex PCR. The sample lists some 87,000 clones, around 78% occurring once. Sequencing was performed on PBMCs. These receptors all stem from a man aged 18 to 30 in good health and CMV-seropositive.

The genes are TRBV19 and TRBJ2-1; D might be TRBD2 (5 bases). This CDR3 is built from 15 residues. The germline V gene encodes CDR1 LNHDA and CDR2 SQIVND (reference sequence). Trimming stripped 1 base from V and 5 bases from J, with 12 bases between. CDR3 sequence (DNA): TGTGCCAGTAGTATAGCGAGGACTCTAAACAATGAGCAGTTCTTC. Protein sequence: CASSIARTLNNEQFF. Full variable domain (rest looked up from reference TRBV19 and TRBJ2-1): DGGITQSPKYLFRKEGQNVTLSCEQNLNHDAMYWYRQDPGQGLRLIYYSQIVNDFQKGDIAEGYSVSREKKESFPLTVTSAQKNPTAFYLCASSIARTLNNEQFFGPGTRLTVL.

CDR3 bases: TGCGCCAGCAGCCCGCAAGCGTTACGCGAGCAGTTCTTC. Residues: CASSPQALREQFF. The rearrangement links TRBV5-1 to TRBJ2-1; D is undetermined. V lost 4 bases, J lost 10 bases, and 15 bases lay in between. The CDR3 is 13 residues long. Germline V gene lookup returns CDR1 SGHRS and CDR2 YFSETQ.

In its sample, this clone was seen a few times. This chain connects TRBV6-1 to TRBJ1-1, with a tentative D call TRBD1 (5 bases). The CDR3 has 13 residues. Trimming pared 7 bases from V and 4 bases from J, leaving 13 bases between. CDR1 and CDR2 (germline): MNHNS, SASEGT. CDR3 DNA: TGTGCCAGCAAGCGGGACCTGACCACTGAAGCTTTCTTT. Amino acids: CASKRDLTTEAFF.

The genes are TRBV28 and TRBJ2-7; TRBD1 aligns across 9 bases. This CDR3 is built from 13 residues. J lost 7 bases, V lost 6 bases, and 7 bases had no gene match. From germline, CDR1 is MDHEN and CDR2 SYDVKM. For the CDR3, the DNA is TGTGCCAGCAGCAGGGACAGGGCTCTAGAGCAGTACTTC. It translates to CASSRDRALEQYF.

The chain couples TRBV6-5 to TRBJ2-1, with TRBD1 matching over 7 bases. This CDR3 has 14 amino acids. V lost 7 bases, J lost 6 bases, and 9 bases stayed unmatched. Germline values: CDR1 MNHEY, CDR2 SVGAGI. The DNA for the CDR3 is TGTGCCAGCAACAAACAGGGGAGTATCAATGAGCAGTTCTTC. Residues: CASNKQGSINEQFF.

This clone occurred once. CDR3 nucleotides: TGTGCCAGCAGCCAAGAGGCCAGAATAAACTATGGCTACACCTTC. This encodes CASSQEARINYGYTF. The V and J genes are TRBV14 and TRBJ1-2; D not resolved. V shed 0 bases and J shed 2 bases, with 10 bases lying between them. Germline-derived CDR1 and CDR2 are SGHDN and FVKESK. The CDR3 length is 15 residues.

CDR3 sequence reads: CASSEVVGQGGTEAFF. In DNA, the CDR3 is TGTGCCAGCAGTGAAGTAGTGGGACAGGGGGGCACTGAAGCTTTCTTT. This chain uses TRBV6-1 with TRBJ1-1; 11 bases match TRBD1. Losses at the gene ends were 1 base for V and 4 bases for J; bases not matched to a gene: 5. Per the germline V gene, CDR1 is MNHNS and CDR2 is SASEGT. This CDR3 is built from 16 residues.

V is TRBV11-2 and J is TRBJ1-5; TRBD1 is a possible D gene (5 bases). The germline V gene encodes CDR1 SGHAT and CDR2 FQNNGV. Trimming cost V 1 base and J 5 bases, with 12 bases left between them. The CDR3 length is 15 residues. The CDR3 DNA reads as TGTGCCAGCAGCTTAGGGCGCAGGGTGGATCAGCCCCAGCATTTT. It yields the protein CASSLGRRVDQPQHF.

The chain is built from TRBV5-1 and TRBJ2-7; a possible D gene is TRBD2 (6 bases). Trimming left V 2 bases short and J 2 bases short, with 11 bases between. This CDR3 contains 14 residues. Germline CDR1 is SGHRS and CDR2 is YFSETQ. The CDR3 is CASSFSGGAYEQYF. The CDR3 region has the DNA TGCGCCAGCAGCTTTAGCGGAGGGGCCTACGAGCAGTACTTC.

The V call is TRBV12-5, the J call TRBJ1-1; 12 bases are shared with TRBD1. CDR3 length equals 15 residues. The germline V gene encodes CDR1 LGHNT and CDR2 FRNRAP. With 5 bases clipped from V and 7 bases from J, the junction kept 8 bases outside the gene matches. This CDR3 is CASGTPGQGAREAFF. The CDR3 nucleotides read TGTGCTAGTGGTACTCCGGGACAGGGGGCGCGTGAAGCTTTCTTT. Variable domain in full (rest from reference TRBV12-5 and TRBJ1-1): DARVTQTPRHKVTEMGQEVTMRCQPILGHNTVFWYRQTMMQGLELLAYFRNRAPLDDSGMPKDRFSAEMPDATLATLKIQPSEPRDSAVYFCASGTPGQGAREAFFGQGTRLTVV.

CDR3 sequence: CASGLNDRAYGYTF. The CDR3 bases are TGTGCTAGTGGTTTGAATGACAGGGCTTATGGCTACACCTTC. The chain carries TRBV12-5 and TRBJ1-2, with 7 bases lining up with TRBD1. From germline, CDR1 is LGHNT and CDR2 FRNRAP. CDR3 length: 14 amino acids. The V segment lost 2 bases and the J segment 5 bases; nucleotides outside the gene matches: 5.

The chain uses TRBV4-1 and TRBJ1-5, with D uncertain. Trimming left V 1 base short and J 0 bases short, with 7 bases between. The CDR3 runs to 15 residues. Germline values: CDR1 MGHRA, CDR2 YSYEKL. CDR3 coding DNA: TGCGCCAGCAGCCAAGCTATGTCTAGCAATCAGCCCCAGCATTTT. The encoded protein is CASSQAMSSNQPQHF.

This rearrangement joins TRBV29-1 to TRBJ1-2, with D possibly matching TRBD1 (5 bases). The V end was cut by 8 bases, the J end by 0 bases, with 22 bases between. CDR3 length: 16 amino acids. Germline V gene sequence: CDR1 SQVTM, CDR2 ANQGSEA. CDR3: CSTMGRGGRTNYGYTF. Here the CDR3 DNA reads TGCAGCACGATGGGACGCGGGGGAAGGACTAACTATGGCTACACCTTC.

As DNA, the CDR3 is TGTGCCAGCAGCCTTACGGACAGGGGGCGGGTATTCGAGCAGTACTTC. This encodes CASSLTDRGRVFEQYF. The chain uses TRBV14 and TRBJ2-7, with 11 bases that match TRBD1. CDR3 length: 16 residues. With V trimmed by 4 bases and J by 6 bases, 11 bases remained unmatched. Germline CDR1 SGHDN, CDR2 FVKESK.